These T cell receptor beta chains were read from a single sample in a study of blood T cell repertoires in COVID-19. Using immunoSEQ multiplex PCR, the repertoire was profiled, and TCRdb retains in-frame clones only, with some absent. This table holds under 150,000 clones, 65% to 90% found once. The sample was PBMCs or T cells enriched from blood (not recorded which). The source is a woman between 45 and 60 years old who had recovered from COVID-19. Both conserved end residues are part of each CDR3. The D gene is left open where the match is weak. Clone size is not always given. Where it is, it says once, few, many or a class for expanded clones.

d_gene: TRBD2; abundance: -; v_gene: TRBV18; j_gene: TRBJ2-1; CDR3aa: CASSPQSGGANEQFF; CDR3nt: TGTGCCAGCTCACCACAAAGCGGGGGGGCTAATGAGCAGTTCTTC
d_gene: -; abundance: -; v_gene: TRBV6-5; j_gene: TRBJ2-7; CDR3aa: CASTFVLAHEQYF; CDR3nt: TGTGCCAGCACTTTCGTCCTGGCCCACGAGCAGTACTTC
d_gene: TRBD1; abundance: once; v_gene: TRBV19; j_gene: TRBJ2-7; CDR3aa: CASSIGGQRNYEQYF; CDR3nt: TGTGCCAGTAGTATAGGGGGACAGCGTAACTACGAGCAGTACTTC
d_gene: TRBD2; abundance: -; v_gene: TRBV3-1/TRBV3-2; j_gene: TRBJ2-5; CDR3aa: CASSPRERGGRETQYF; CDR3nt: TGTGCCAGCAGCCCCCGGGAGCGGGGGGGCCGAGAGACCCAGTACTTC
d_gene: TRBD1; abundance: -; v_gene: TRBV19; j_gene: TRBJ1-1; CDR3aa: CASSTQGASTEAFF; CDR3nt: TGTGCCAGTAGTACACAGGGGGCGAGCACTGAAGCTTTCTTT
d_gene: TRBD1; abundance: once; v_gene: TRBV6-5; j_gene: TRBJ1-1; CDR3aa: CASSNRGLTEAFF; CDR3nt: TGTGCCAGCAGTAACAGGGGGCTCACTGAAGCTTTCTTT
d_gene: -; abundance: -; v_gene: TRBV27; j_gene: TRBJ1-1; CDR3aa: CASSFGRPHGGTEAFF; CDR3nt: TGTGCCAGCAGTTTTGGCAGGCCCCATGGTGGCACTGAAGCTTTCTTT
d_gene: TRBD1; abundance: -; v_gene: TRBV6-5; j_gene: TRBJ1-5; CDR3aa: CASSTQQGDQPQHF; CDR3nt: TGTGCCAGCAGTACTCAGCAGGGGGATCAGCCCCAGCATTTT
d_gene: -; abundance: -; v_gene: TRBV6-5; j_gene: TRBJ1-5; CDR3aa: CASRFDSGRNQPQHF; CDR3nt: TGTGCCAGCAGATTCGACAGCGGGCGCAATCAGCCCCAGCATTTT
d_gene: -; abundance: -; v_gene: TRBV18; j_gene: TRBJ2-7; CDR3aa: CASTQRLVGYEQYF; CDR3nt: TGTGCCAGCACTCAACGACTAGTCGGCTACGAGCAGTACTTC
d_gene: -; abundance: -; v_gene: TRBV2; j_gene: TRBJ2-1; CDR3aa: CASSEEASRDNEQFF; CDR3nt: TGTGCCAGCAGTGAAGAGGCTAGCCGAGACAATGAGCAGTTCTTC
d_gene: -; abundance: -; v_gene: TRBV11-2; j_gene: TRBJ2-1; CDR3aa: CASSSINEQFF; CDR3nt: TGTGCCAGCAGCTCTATCAATGAGCAGTTCTTC